This record concerns one T cell receptor (beta chain) sequence. The antigen remains unidentified. For repertoire sequencing, the TCR beta CDR3 regions were amplified from RNA transcripts. Scientists carried out first-round RT-PCR using HTBI primers and then a second-round multiplex PCR. TCRdb reanalysed the multiplex PCR reads using MiXCR and keeps one entry per CDR3 protein. The table includes roughly 480,000 distinct CDR3 sequences, approximately 15% detected once. The starting material, 10 ml of fresh peripheral blood, provided the PBMCs. This entry is derived from a study of Graves' ophthalmopathy and Graves' hyperthyroidism. Study in general: There was a collection of peripheral blood at initial diagnosis, before any treatment.

V trimming: 2 bases; J trimming: 5 bases; junction bases outside the gene matches: 6. The CDR3 has 15 amino acids. CDR1 and CDR2 (germline): KGHSH, LQKENI. General study results and limits: Most expanded clonotypes in thyroid above 0.001 frequency also showed up in blood.

The chain is built from TRBV18 and TRBJ2-5; 9 bases agree with TRBD2. The material sequenced was blood. This TCR was sampled from a woman in her 30s with Graves' ophthalmopathy. The CDR3 coding sequence is TGTGCCAGCTCACCAAGGAACGCGGGAGGGGAGACCCAGTACTTC. Translated, it gives CASSPRNAGGETQYF.